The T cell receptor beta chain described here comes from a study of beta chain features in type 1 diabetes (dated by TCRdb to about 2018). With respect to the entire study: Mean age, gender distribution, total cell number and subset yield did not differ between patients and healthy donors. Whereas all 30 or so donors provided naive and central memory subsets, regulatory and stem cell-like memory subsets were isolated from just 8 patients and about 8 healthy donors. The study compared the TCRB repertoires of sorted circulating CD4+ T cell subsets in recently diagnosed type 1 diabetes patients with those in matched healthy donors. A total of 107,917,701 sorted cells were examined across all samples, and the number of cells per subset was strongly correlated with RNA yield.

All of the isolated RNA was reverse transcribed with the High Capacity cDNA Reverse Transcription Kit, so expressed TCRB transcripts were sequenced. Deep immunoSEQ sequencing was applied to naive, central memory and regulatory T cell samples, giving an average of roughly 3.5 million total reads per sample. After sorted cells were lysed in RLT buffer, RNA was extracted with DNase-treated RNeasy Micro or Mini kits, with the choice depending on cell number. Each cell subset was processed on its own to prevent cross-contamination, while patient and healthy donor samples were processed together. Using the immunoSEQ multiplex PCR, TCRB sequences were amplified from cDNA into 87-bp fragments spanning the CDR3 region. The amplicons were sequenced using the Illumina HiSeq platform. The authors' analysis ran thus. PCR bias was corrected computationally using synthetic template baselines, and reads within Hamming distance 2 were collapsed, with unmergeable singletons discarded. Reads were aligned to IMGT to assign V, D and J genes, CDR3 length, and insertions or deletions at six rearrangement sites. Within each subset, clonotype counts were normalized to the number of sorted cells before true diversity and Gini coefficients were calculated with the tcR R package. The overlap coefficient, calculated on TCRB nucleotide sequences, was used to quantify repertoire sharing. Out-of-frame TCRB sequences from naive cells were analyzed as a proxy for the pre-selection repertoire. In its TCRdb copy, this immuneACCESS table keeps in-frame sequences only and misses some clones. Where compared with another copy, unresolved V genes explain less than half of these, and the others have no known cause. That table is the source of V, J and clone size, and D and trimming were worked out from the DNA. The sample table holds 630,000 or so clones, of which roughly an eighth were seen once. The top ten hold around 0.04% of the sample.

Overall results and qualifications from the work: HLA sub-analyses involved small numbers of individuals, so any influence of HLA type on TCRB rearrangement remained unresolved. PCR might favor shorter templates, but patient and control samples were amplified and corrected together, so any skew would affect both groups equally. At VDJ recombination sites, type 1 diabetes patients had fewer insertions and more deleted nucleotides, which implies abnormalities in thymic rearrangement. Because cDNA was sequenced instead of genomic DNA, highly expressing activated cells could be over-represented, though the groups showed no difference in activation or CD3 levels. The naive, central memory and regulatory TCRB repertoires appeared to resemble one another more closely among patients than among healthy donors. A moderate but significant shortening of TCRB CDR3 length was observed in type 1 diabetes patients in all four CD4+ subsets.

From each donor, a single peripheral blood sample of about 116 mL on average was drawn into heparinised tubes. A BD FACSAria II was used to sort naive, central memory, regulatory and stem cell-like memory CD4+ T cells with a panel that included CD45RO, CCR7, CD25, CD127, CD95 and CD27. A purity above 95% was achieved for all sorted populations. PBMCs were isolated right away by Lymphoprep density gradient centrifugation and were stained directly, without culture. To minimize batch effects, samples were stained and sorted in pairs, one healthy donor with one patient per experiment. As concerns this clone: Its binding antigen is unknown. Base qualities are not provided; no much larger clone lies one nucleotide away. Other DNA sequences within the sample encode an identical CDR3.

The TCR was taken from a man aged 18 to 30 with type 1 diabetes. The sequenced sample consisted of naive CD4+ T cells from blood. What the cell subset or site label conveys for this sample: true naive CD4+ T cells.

The CDR3 protein: CSGGAETQYF. The DNA sequence is TGCAGCGGTGGGGCAGAGACCCAGTACTTC. Recombination joined TRBV29-1 with TRBJ2-5, and possibly TRBD1, on 5 matching bases. V loses 7 bases of germline sequence and J loses 4 bases, and the interval between the two ends is 7 bases. From the cysteine through the phenylalanine, the CDR3 covers 10 amino acids. Just CDR3 DNA is preserved here, 30 bases in frame from base 1. Looking up the germline V gene yields CDR1 SQVTM and CDR2 ANQGSEA.